This T cell receptor beta chain emerged from a study of blood T cell repertoires in COVID-19. Turning to the study itself: Sources were T cells, B-cell-depleted T cells, or PBMCs; the material itself was cDNA or gDNA.

The CDR3 extends over 14 amino acids. The V segment lost 4 bases and the J segment 0 bases; nucleotides outside the gene matches: 1. Germline V gene sequence: CDR1 KGHSH, CDR2 LQKENI. In the study's own analysis: Using reference gene primer amplification, nucleated cell counts were estimated. Here immunoSEQ multiplex PCR was the method, and the copy in TCRdb shows in-frame clones only, minus some. The V and J calls and clone size are taken from that table; D and trimming were inferred from the DNA. The sample lists about 160,000 clones, about 80% occurring once. The rearrangement joins TRBV18 to TRBJ2-3; 7 bases fit TRBD2. Sequenced: peripheral blood. The sequence was obtained from a woman aged 80 or over with acute or convalescent COVID-19. The CDR3 protein is CASSRRESTDTQYF. The CDR3 DNA is TGTGCCAGCTCACGGCGGGAGAGCACAGATACGCAGTATTTT. Using reference TRBV18 and TRBJ2-3 for the parts outside the CDR3, the full variable domain is NAGVMQNPRHLVRRRGQEARLRCSPMKGHSHVYWYRQLPEEGLKFMVYLQKENIIDESGMPKERFSAEFPKEGPSILRIQQVVRGDSAAYFCASSRRESTDTQYFGPGTRLTVL.